The entry below gives a single T cell receptor beta chain sequence along with its context. Its specificity is unknown. The record originates from a study of T cells expressing NK-cell markers. Study-level points and caveats: Dominant NKG2C+ clonotypes made up roughly 1.0-8% of CD8+ T cells in over five donors.

CDR3 size: 16 residues. Germline loops: CDR1 SGHVS, CDR2 FQNEAQ. With the 5' RACE reads reprocessed, TCRdb shows one record per CDR3 protein and no DNA. The sample has about 150,000 distinct CDR3 sequences. The clonotype comes from a woman between 50 and 59 years old in good health. The sequenced sample was blood T cells: a sorted CD56 or NKG2C T cell subset, CD4+ or CD8+ T cells, or bulk PBMC T cells (not recorded which). V is TRBV7-8 and J is TRBJ1-1; TCRdb's D call of TRBD1 is untestable without DNA. The CDR3 is CASSLGAQVMNTEAFF.